The 32 T cell receptor beta chains listed next were all sequenced from one sample in a study of beta chain features in type 1 diabetes. Expressed TCRB transcripts got sequenced, as all isolated RNA was reverse transcribed. Repertoires were generated with immunoSEQ multiplex PCR, while TCRdb's copy carries only in-frame clones and drops some. The repertoire holds roughly 500,000 clones, with around 30% as singletons. The material sequenced was naive CD4+ T cells from blood. The receptors originated from a man between 18 and 35 years old in good health.

The rearrangement links TRBV25-1 to TRBJ2-7; D is undetermined. This CDR3 comprises 13 residues. V was trimmed by 1 base and J by 7 bases, leaving 11 bases between them. CDR1 is MGHDK, CDR2 SYGVNS, per germline. The CDR3, as DNA: TGTGCCAGCAGTGAATCAGGCAGGTTGGAGCAGTACTTC. Its protein is CASSESGRLEQYF.

The chain combines TRBV18 with TRBJ1-5; TRBD1 aligns across 10 bases. CDR1 is KGHSH and CDR2 is LQKENI in the germline V gene. Losses at the gene ends were 5 bases for V and 5 bases for J; bases not matched to a gene: 9. The CDR3 is made up of 16 amino acids. Here the CDR3 DNA reads TGTGCCAGCTCAGGGCCTGGACAGGGGGTTTATCAGCCCCAGCATTTT. Translation gives CASSGPGQGVYQPQHF.

This clone came up a few times. This chain links TRBV29-1 with TRBJ2-7; 12 bases line up with TRBD1. There are 14 residues in the CDR3. The ends lost 5 bases at V and 2 bases at J; junction bases unmatched: 4. The germline V gene encodes CDR1 SQVTM and CDR2 ANQGSEA. The CDR3 DNA sequence: TGCAGCGTTCGGGACAGGGGGCTCACCTACGAGCAGTACTTC. Residues: CSVRDRGLTYEQYF.

The chain uses TRBV29-1 and TRBJ2-1; D possibly corresponds to TRBD1 (5 bases). The CDR3 totals 13 residues. V shed 7 bases and J shed 0 bases, with 10 bases lying between them. CDR1 and CDR2 (germline): SQVTM, ANQGSEA. CDR3 in DNA: TGCAGCGGACAGCCCCGCTCCTACAATGAGCAGTTCTTC. Protein sequence: CSGQPRSYNEQFF.

The chain couples TRBV25-1 to TRBJ2-5; a weak D match, TRBD1 (6 bases). V was pared by 5 bases and J by 9 bases, with 19 bases between. This CDR3 is built from 14 residues. CDR1 and CDR2 (germline): MGHDK, SYGVNS. The CDR3 bases are TGTGCCAGCAGTACCCGGGACAATCTAGGGGCCCAGTACTTC. Residues: CASSTRDNLGAQYF. Using reference TRBV25-1 and TRBJ2-5 for the parts outside the CDR3, the full variable domain is EADIYQTPRYLVIGTGKKITLECSQTMGHDKMYWYQQDPGMELHLIHYSYGVNSTEKGDLSSESTVSRIRTEHFPLTLESARPSHTSQYLCASSTRDNLGAQYFGPGTRLLVL.

The rearrangement uses TRBV11-1 and TRBJ2-1; D remains ambiguous. V lost 0 bases to trimming and J lost 9 bases, with 15 bases between them. CDR1 and CDR2 (germline): SGHAT, FQDESV (reference sequence). The CDR3 is 15 residues long. CDR3 protein: CASSLARLKLSEQFF. The CDR3 nucleotides are TGTGCCAGCAGCTTAGCCCGTCTCAAGTTGAGTGAGCAGTTCTTC.

The chain is built from TRBV2 and TRBJ2-1, with D perhaps matching TRBD1 or TRBD2 (6 bases each). The CDR3 has 13 amino acids. Germline V CDR1 and CDR2: SNHLY, FYNNEI. With 6 bases removed from V and 6 bases from J, the gap between germline ends came to 12 bases. DNA of the CDR3: TGTGCCAGCAGCGGGGGACACAGCAATGAGCAGTTCTTC. It specifies CASSGGHSNEQFF.

Comments on this clone: In the same sample, other DNA sequences code for this CDR3. This sequence joins TRBV29-1 and TRBJ2-7, with D maybe TRBD2 (6 bases). This CDR3 contains 15 residues. From germline, CDR1 is SQVTM and CDR2 ANQGSEA. V gave up 1 base and J gave up 0 bases, with 13 bases separating them. CDR3 DNA: TGCAGCGTTGAAGTCGGAGGGTCCGGCTCCTACGAGCAGTACTTC. Its protein product is CSVEVGGSGSYEQYF.

In its sample, this clone was seen a few times. The chain combines TRBV11-2 with TRBJ2-1; 9 nucleotides line up with TRBD2. Germline CDR1 and CDR2: SGHAT and FQNNGV. V shed 3 bases and J 7 bases; nucleotides not matched to a gene: 13. The CDR3 is 17 residues long. The CDR3 sequence is CASSFTPRAGGRNEQFF. CDR3 nucleotides: TGTGCCAGCAGCTTTACTCCCCGGGCGGGAGGGCGGAATGAGCAGTTCTTC.

The chain recombines TRBV30 with TRBJ1-4; D is undetermined. Germline lookup yields CDR1 GTSNPN and CDR2 SVGIG (reference sequence). V was pared by 4 bases and J by 8 bases, with 14 bases between. The CDR3 spans 13 residues. CDR3 in DNA: TGTGCCTGGACGGGGAACAGAGGCGAAAAACTGTTTTTT. Encoded protein: CAWTGNRGEKLFF.

This clone was detected only a few times. The genes are TRBV30 and TRBJ2-5, with D perhaps being TRBD1 or TRBD2 (5 bases each). Germline V gene lookup returns CDR1 GTSNPN and CDR2 SVGIG (reference sequence). Trimming pared 5 bases from V and 5 bases from J, leaving 15 bases between. The CDR3 loop spans 13 amino acids. The CDR3 DNA reads as TGTGCCTGGGATCAGGGAGACGGGGAGACCCAGTACTTC. Residues: CAWDQGDGETQYF. The variable domain in full, with the rest retrieved from reference TRBV30 and TRBJ2-5, is SQTIHQWPATLVQPVGSPLSLECTVEGTSNPNLYWYRQAAGRGLQLLFYSVGIGQISSEVPQNLSASRPQDRQFILSSKKLLLSDSGFYLCAWDQGDGETQYFGPGTRLLVL.

The chain combines TRBV5-1 with TRBJ1-1; 8 bases map to TRBD1. The germline V gene has CDR1 SGHRS and CDR2 YFSETQ. The CDR3 contains 14 residues. Trimming at V came to 0 bases and at J to 5 bases, leaving 3 bases not matched to a gene. The CDR3 sequence is CASSLGQGWTEAFF. CDR3 nucleotides: TGCGCCAGCAGCTTGGGACAGGGGTGGACTGAAGCTTTCTTT.

The sample holds a few counts of this clone. The J gene is TRBJ2-5, the V gene TRBV14; TRBD1 matches 11 bases. Germline loops: CDR1 SGHDN, CDR2 FVKESK. With 4 bases clipped from V and 2 bases from J, the junction kept 3 bases outside the gene matches. The CDR3 is 15 amino acids. CDR3 coding DNA: TGTGCCAGCAGCCCCGGGACAGGGGGTCAAGAGACCCAGTACTTC. Translating it yields CASSPGTGGQETQYF.

This clone appeared a few times. The chain carries TRBV4-1 and TRBJ1-2; no clear D. The germline V gene has CDR1 MGHRA and CDR2 YSYEKL. This CDR3 is built from 13 residues. The V and J ends lost 1 base and 6 bases respectively, with 9 bases between them. CDR3 coding DNA: TGCGCCAGCAGCCAAGTCTACGGGGATGGCTACACCTTC. It is translated as CASSQVYGDGYTF.

This clone was found a few times. Within the sample, other DNA sequences also encode this same CDR3. The chain uses TRBV30 and TRBJ1-5; D is possibly TRBD1 (5 bases). Germline lookup yields CDR1 GTSNPN and CDR2 SVGIG (reference sequence). CDR3 length: 13 residues. The V gene lost 0 bases and the J gene lost 5 bases, with 8 bases spanning the gap. Written as DNA, the CDR3 is TGTGCCTGGAGTGTACGGGGGGATCAGCCCCAGCATTTT. Its protein product is CAWSVRGDQPQHF.

This clone was picked up a small number of times. The rearrangement links TRBV25-1 to TRBJ2-7; D is unclear. Trimming left V 4 bases short and J 4 bases short, with 8 bases between. CDR1 and CDR2 from the germline V gene are MGHDK and SYGVNS. The CDR3 is 12 residues long. This chain's CDR3 is CASSGRVYEQYF. CDR3 nucleotides: TGTGCCAGCAGTGGTCGAGTTTACGAGCAGTACTTC.

This clone was observed a few times. The chain joins TRBV29-1 to TRBJ2-7; perhaps TRBD2 as D (5 bases). Germline CDR1 reads SQVTM; CDR2 reads ANQGSEA. V lost 6 bases and J lost 6, with 18 bases in between. The CDR3 consists of 13 residues. In DNA, the CDR3 is TGCAGCGTACTAAAAGGGAGAGCAGGCGAGCAGTACTTC. It codes for CSVLKGRAGEQYF.

This clone was observed a single time. This rearrangement joins TRBV5-1 to TRBJ2-3; 10 bases fit TRBD2. V lost 0 bases to trimming and J lost 2 bases; unmatched junction nucleotides: 3. The CDR3 runs 16 residues. CDR1 and CDR2 from the germline V gene are SGHRS and YFSETQ. The CDR3 loop is CASSLGTSGYTDTQYF. CDR3 sequence (DNA): TGCGCCAGCAGCTTGGGGACTAGCGGATACACAGATACGCAGTATTTT.

The genes are TRBV9 and TRBJ2-3, with 10 bases fitting TRBD2. The CDR3 is 16 residues long. V lost 4 bases to trimming and J lost 0 bases; unmatched junction nucleotides: 5. The V gene's germline CDR1 is SGDLS and CDR2 YYNGEE. The CDR3 loop is CASSPATSGSTDTQYF. The CDR3, as DNA: TGTGCCAGCAGCCCTGCGACTAGCGGGAGCACAGATACGCAGTATTTT. The variable domain in full, with the rest retrieved from reference TRBV9 and TRBJ2-3, is DSGVTQTPKHLITATGQRVTLRCSPRSGDLSVYWYQQSLDQGLQFLIQYYNGEERAKGNILERFSAQQFPDLHSELNLSSLELGDSALYFCASSPATSGSTDTQYFGPGTRLTVL.

The genes are TRBV21-1 and TRBJ2-7. TRBV21-1 constitutes a pseudogene. The CDR3 is made up of 15 amino acids. The CDR3 sequence is CASSNAQHFSYEQYF. The CDR3 nucleotides read TGTGCCAGCAGCAATGCGCAGCATTTTTCCTACGAGCAGTACTTC.

This chain uses TRBV5-1 with TRBJ1-1; 9 bases match TRBD1. The germline V gene has CDR1 SGHRS and CDR2 YFSETQ. Losses at the gene ends were 5 bases for V and 2 bases for J; bases not matched to a gene: 4. The CDR3 is 14 amino acids. The CDR3 region is CASSWGQGNTEAFF. The CDR3 coding sequence is TGCGCCAGCAGTTGGGGACAGGGAAACACTGAAGCTTTCTTT.

V and J are TRBV7-2 and TRBJ1-3; D uncertain. The V end lost 4 bases, the J end lost 3 bases, and 4 bases lay between the germline ends. Germline-derived CDR1 and CDR2 are SGHTA and FQGNSA. This CDR3 spans 12 amino acids. CDR3 coding DNA: TGTGCCAGCAGCTCTGGTGGAAACACCATATATTTT. Translating it yields CASSSGGNTIYF. The variable domain in full, completed from reference TRBV7-2 and TRBJ1-3, reads GAGVSQSPSNKVTEKGKDVELRCDPISGHTALYWYRQSLGQGLEFLIYFQGNSAPDKSGLPSDRFSAERTGGSVSTLTIQRTQQEDSAVYLCASSSGGNTIYFGEGSWLTVV.

This clone has more than one count but fewer than ten. This CDR3 reads CASSYASNYEQYF. The CDR3 region has the DNA TGTGCCAGCAGCTACGCCAGCAACTACGAGCAGTACTTC. The J gene is TRBJ2-7, the V gene TRBV13, with no clear D. The CDR3 runs to 13 residues. The germline V gene encodes CDR1 PRHDT and CDR2 FYEKMQ (reference sequence). Trimming pared 4 bases from V and 3 bases from J, leaving 10 bases between.

This clone has just a few counts. CDR3 region: CAWSSRTGDEQYF. The CDR3, as DNA: TGTGCCTGGAGTTCCAGGACAGGGGACGAGCAGTACTTC. The chain carries TRBV30 and TRBJ2-7, with 9 bases matching TRBD1. CDR3 length: 13 amino acids. Germline V gives CDR1 GTSNPN, CDR2 SVGIG (reference sequence). The junction had 4 bases not matched to a gene; V was cut back by 2 bases and J by 5 bases.

The CDR3 sequence: CASSLVPSTDTQYF. The CDR3 nucleotides are TGTGCCAGCAGCTTAGTTCCCAGCACAGATACGCAGTATTTT. V and J are TRBV7-2 and TRBJ2-3; D gene unclear. The germline V gene encodes CDR1 SGHTA and CDR2 FQGNSA. This CDR3 is built from 14 residues. Trimming cost V 1 base and J 0 bases, with 5 bases left between them. The variable domain in full, with the rest retrieved from reference TRBV7-2 and TRBJ2-3, is GAGVSQSPSNKVTEKGKDVELRCDPISGHTALYWYRQSLGQGLEFLIYFQGNSAPDKSGLPSDRFSAERTGGSVSTLTIQRTQQEDSAVYLCASSLVPSTDTQYFGPGTRLTVL.

This clone has more than one count but fewer than ten. The V gene is TRBV29-1, the J gene TRBJ2-2; D ambiguous. V lost 5 bases to trimming and J lost 0 bases, with 10 bases between them. The germline V gene encodes CDR1 SQVTM and CDR2 ANQGSEA. The CDR3 extends over 14 amino acids. The CDR3 coding sequence is TGCAGCGTTAGACGGAGTGCGAACACCGGGGAGCTGTTTTTT. It codes for CSVRRSANTGELFF.

The chain carries TRBV15 and TRBJ2-7, with 13 bases that match TRBD2. The CDR3 length is 15 residues. CDR1 is LNHNV and CDR2 is YYDKDF in the germline V gene (reference sequence). V dropped 5 bases and J dropped 6; count of bases not matched to a gene: 7. The CDR3 loop reads CATSAPGLAGREQYF. The CDR3 bases are TGTGCCACCAGCGCTCCGGGACTAGCGGGACGCGAGCAGTACTTC.

This sequence joins TRBV4-2 and TRBJ2-7; no definite D call. The V gene's germline CDR1 is LGHNA and CDR2 YNFKEQ. This CDR3 spans 16 amino acids. V gave up 1 base and J gave up 0 bases, with 13 bases separating them. CDR3: CASSQAESMSSYEQYF. The CDR3 DNA follows: TGTGCCAGCAGCCAAGCCGAGTCGATGAGCTCCTACGAGCAGTACTTC.

The chain joins TRBV13 to TRBJ2-4; D is perhaps TRBD2 (6 bases). The CDR3 covers 15 residues. V dropped 5 bases and J dropped 3 bases, with 14 bases sitting between them. The germline V gene encodes CDR1 PRHDT and CDR2 FYEKMQ (reference sequence). Written as DNA, the CDR3 is TGTGCCAGCAGCGCCTGGGGGGAGAGCAAAAACATTCAGTACTTC. This sequence encodes CASSAWGESKNIQYF.

This clone showed up just once. The chain carries TRBV5-6 and TRBJ2-1; D uncertain. The CDR3 contains 16 residues. V shed 0 bases and J shed 0 bases, with 10 bases lying between them. Germline-derived CDR1 and CDR2 are SGHDT and YYEEEE. The CDR3 region has the DNA TGTGCCAGCAGCTTGGGCCCCGCAGCCTCCTACAATGAGCAGTTCTTC. Translating it yields CASSLGPAASYNEQFF.

This chain links TRBV29-1 with TRBJ2-7; TRBD1 matches 8 bases. The CDR3 runs 15 residues. The J segment lost 3 bases and the V segment lost 2 bases, leaving 9 bases of the junction unmatched. Per the germline V gene, CDR1 is SQVTM and CDR2 is ANQGSEA. For the CDR3, the DNA is TGCAGCGTTGAAAGCCCCGGGACAGGATACTACGAGCAGTACTTC. It is translated as CSVESPGTGYYEQYF.

V usage is TRBV2 and J usage is TRBJ1-2, with TRBD1 matching 8 bases. Germline V CDR1 and CDR2: SNHLY, FYNNEI. This CDR3 comprises 13 residues. V gave up 4 bases and J gave up 9 bases; unmatched junction bases: 7. CDR3 DNA sequence: TGTGCCAGCAGTGTAATGCAGGGGGCTAGCTACACCTTC. Residues: CASSVMQGASYTF.